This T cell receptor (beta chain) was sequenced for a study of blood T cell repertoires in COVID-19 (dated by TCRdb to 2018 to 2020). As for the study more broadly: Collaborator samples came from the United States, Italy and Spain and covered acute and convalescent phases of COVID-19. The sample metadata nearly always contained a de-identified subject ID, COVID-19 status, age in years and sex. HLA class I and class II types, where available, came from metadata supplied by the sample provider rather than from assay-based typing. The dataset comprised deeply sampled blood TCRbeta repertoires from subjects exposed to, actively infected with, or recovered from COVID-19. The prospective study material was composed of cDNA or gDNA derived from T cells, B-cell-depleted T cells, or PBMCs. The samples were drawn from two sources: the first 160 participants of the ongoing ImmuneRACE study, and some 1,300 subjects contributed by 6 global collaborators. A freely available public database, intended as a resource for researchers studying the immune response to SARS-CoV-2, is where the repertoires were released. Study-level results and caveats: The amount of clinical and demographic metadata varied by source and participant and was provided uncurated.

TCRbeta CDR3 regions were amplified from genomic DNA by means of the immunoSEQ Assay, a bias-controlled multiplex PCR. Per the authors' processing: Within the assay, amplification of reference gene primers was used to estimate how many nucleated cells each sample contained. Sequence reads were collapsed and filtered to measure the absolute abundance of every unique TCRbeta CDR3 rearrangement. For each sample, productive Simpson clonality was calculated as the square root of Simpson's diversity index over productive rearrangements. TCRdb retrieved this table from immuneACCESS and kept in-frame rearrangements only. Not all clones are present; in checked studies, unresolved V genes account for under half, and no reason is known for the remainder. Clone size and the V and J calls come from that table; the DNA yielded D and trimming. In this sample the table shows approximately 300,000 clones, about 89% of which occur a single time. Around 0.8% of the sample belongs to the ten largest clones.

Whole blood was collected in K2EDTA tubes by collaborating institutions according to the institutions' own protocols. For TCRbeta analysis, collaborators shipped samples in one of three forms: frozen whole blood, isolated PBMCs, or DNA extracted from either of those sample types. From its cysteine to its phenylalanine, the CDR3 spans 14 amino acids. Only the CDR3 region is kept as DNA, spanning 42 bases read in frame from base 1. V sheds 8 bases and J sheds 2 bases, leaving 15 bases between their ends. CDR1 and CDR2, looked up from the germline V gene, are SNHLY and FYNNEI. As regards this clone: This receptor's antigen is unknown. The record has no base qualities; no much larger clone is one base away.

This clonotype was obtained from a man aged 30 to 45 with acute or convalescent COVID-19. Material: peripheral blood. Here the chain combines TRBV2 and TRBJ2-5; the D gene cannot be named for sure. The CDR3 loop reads CASFLADWQETQYF. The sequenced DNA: TGTGCCAGCTTTTTGGCAGACTGGCAAGAGACCCAGTACTTC.